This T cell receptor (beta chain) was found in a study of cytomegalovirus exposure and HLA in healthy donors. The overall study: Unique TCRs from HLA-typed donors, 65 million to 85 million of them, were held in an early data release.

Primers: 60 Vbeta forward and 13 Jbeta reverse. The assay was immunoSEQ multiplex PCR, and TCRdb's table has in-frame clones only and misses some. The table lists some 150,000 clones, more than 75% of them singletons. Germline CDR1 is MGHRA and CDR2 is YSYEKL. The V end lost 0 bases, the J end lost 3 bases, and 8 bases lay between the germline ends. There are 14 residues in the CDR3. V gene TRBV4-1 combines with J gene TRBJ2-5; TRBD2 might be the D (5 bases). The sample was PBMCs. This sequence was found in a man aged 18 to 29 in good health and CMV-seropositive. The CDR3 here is CASSQDQLEETQYF. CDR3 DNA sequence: TGCGCCAGCAGCCAAGATCAACTAGAAGAGACCCAGTACTTC.